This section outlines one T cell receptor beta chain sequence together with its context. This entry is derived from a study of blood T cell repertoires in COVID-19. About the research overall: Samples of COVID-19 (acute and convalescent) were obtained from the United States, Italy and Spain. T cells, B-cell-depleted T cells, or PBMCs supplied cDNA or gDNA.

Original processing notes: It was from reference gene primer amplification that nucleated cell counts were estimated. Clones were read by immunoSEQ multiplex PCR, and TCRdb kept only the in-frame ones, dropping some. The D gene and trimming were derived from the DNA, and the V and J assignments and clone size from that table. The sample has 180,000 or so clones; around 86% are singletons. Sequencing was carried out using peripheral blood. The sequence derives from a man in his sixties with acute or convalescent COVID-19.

CDR3 sequence (DNA): TGTGCCAGCAGCGTGCGACAGGGTCTTAATGAAAAACTGTTTTTT. Residues: CASSVRQGLNEKLFF. The J gene is TRBJ1-4, the V gene TRBV9; the match to TRBD1 covers 7 bases. Trimming at V came to 2 bases and at J to 4 bases, leaving 5 bases not matched to a gene. Looked up from germline, CDR1 is SGDLS and CDR2 is YYNGEE. This CDR3 region has 15 residues.